The T cell receptor beta chain described here comes from a study of blood T cell repertoires in COVID-19. Study-level information: Material from acute and convalescent COVID-19 was sourced from the United States, Italy and Spain.

Assay used: immunoSEQ multiplex PCR; TCRdb lists only in-frame clones, some missing. The sample lists some 280,000 clones, more than 80% seen once, with 3% in the top ten. Germline V gene sequence: CDR1 LNHNV, CDR2 YYDKDF (reference sequence). CDR3 length: 15 residues. The ends lost 1 base at V and 8 bases at J; junction bases unmatched: 6. In its sample, this clone was seen once. J is TRBJ1-2 and V is TRBV15; TRBD1 agrees at 11 bases. The TCR comes from a woman aged 25-40 years with active or convalescent COVID-19. The sequencing input was peripheral blood. This CDR3 reads CATSRAGQGGNGYTF. CDR3 nucleotide sequence: TGTGCCACCAGCAGAGCGGGACAGGGGGGAAACGGCTACACCTTC.